The clone carrying this TCR beta chain appeared many times. Its specificity is not known. The entry originates in a study of post-analysis software for immune sequencing data. Looking at the study overall: Disease trajectories encompassed relapsing-remitting, secondary progressive and progressive-relapsing multiple sclerosis.

Unique molecular identifiers were built into the TCR beta cDNA libraries. Input amounts of 1 to 10 million T cells were used. These gave roughly 0.5 million cDNA molecules, so each molecule approximated one T cell. From the PCR reads, TCRdb called clonotypes with MiXCR, one entry per CDR3 protein. There are 450,000 to 650,000 distinct CDR3 sequences in the sample; around 44% occur only once, and about 1.5% lies in the top ten. The germline V gene has CDR1 SGHAT and CDR2 FQNNGV. This CDR3 has 16 residues. With 5 bases clipped from V and 3 bases from J, the junction kept 6 bases outside the gene matches. Overall study results and limits: Among roughly 5 TRBV segments more frequent in patients than controls were TRBV5-6, TRBV5-1 and TRBV20-1. The study found significantly lower normalized Chao1 diversity in multiple sclerosis patients than in controls.

The rearrangement uses TRBV11-2 and TRBJ2-1; 11 bases align to TRBD2. Material: blood. This receptor was taken from a girl aged 10 to 17 with multiple sclerosis. As DNA, the CDR3 is TGTGCCAGCAGCCCAACCGGGACTAGCGGCTACAATGAGCAGTTCTTC. Translation gives CASSPTGTSGYNEQFF.